This T cell receptor beta chain was found in a study of regulatory T cells in long-lasting Graves disease. On the study more broadly: Over 5 years of antithyroid drugs plus positive TSH receptor antibodies defined persistent Graves' disease.

Turning to this clonotype: The antigen remains unidentified.

Regarding the study as a whole: Persistent patients shared under 3,000 public clonotypes among themselves. Newly diagnosed patients shared fewer, at some 970. Newly diagnosed patients had higher TCR diversity than persistent Graves' patients did.

Documented time point: persistent/refractory GD, antithyroid drugs over 5 years with positive TRAb. Following extraction of RNA from PBMCs, that RNA was used to make the TCR library. With iRepertoire HTBI primers and Arm-PCR of CDR3 regions, TCR beta libraries were built. TCRdb ran MiXCR on the multiplex PCR reads and lists one entry per CDR3 protein. The table has a few hundred thousand distinct CDR3 sequences, roughly 21% seen once; the top ten hold roughly an eighth. The sequencing used peripheral blood mononuclear cells (PBMCs), collected when the disease was refractory, from a patient treated with antithyroid drugs. The receptor was derived from a female donor with Graves disease.

The CDR3, as DNA: TGCAGTGCAATACACCCGACAGGGAGTAATCAGCCCCAGCATTTT. This gives the protein CSAIHPTGSNQPQHF. The chain is built from TRBV20-1 and TRBJ1-5; 7 nucleotides align to TRBD1. V trimming: 6 bases; J trimming: 4 bases; junction bases outside the gene matches: 12. The CDR3 is made up of 15 amino acids. Looked up from germline, CDR1 is DFQATT and CDR2 is SNEGSKA (reference sequence).